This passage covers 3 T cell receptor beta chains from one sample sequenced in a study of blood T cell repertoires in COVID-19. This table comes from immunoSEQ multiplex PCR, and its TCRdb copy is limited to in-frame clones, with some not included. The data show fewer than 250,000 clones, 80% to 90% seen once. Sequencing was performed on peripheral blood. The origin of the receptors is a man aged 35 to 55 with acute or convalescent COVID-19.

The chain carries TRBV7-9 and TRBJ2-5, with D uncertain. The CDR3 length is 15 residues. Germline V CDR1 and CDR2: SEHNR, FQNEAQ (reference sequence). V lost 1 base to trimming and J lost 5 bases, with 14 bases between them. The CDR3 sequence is CASSLGVTSSETQYF. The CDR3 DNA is TGTGCCAGCAGCTTAGGGGTGACATCATCCGAGACCCAGTACTTC.

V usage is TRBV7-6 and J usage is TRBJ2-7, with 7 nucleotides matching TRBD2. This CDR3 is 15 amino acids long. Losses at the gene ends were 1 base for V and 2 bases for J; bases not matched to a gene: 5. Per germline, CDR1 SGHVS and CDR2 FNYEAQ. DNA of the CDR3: TGTGCCAGCAGCTTAGAATCGGGGGGAGCCTACGAGCAGTACTTC. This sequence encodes CASSLESGGAYEQYF. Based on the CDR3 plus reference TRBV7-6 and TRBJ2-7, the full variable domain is GAGVSQSPRYKVTKRGQDVALRCDPISGHVSLYWYRQALGQGPEFLTYFNYEAQQDKSGLPNDRFSAERPEGSISTLTIQRTEQRDSAMYRCASSLESGGAYEQYFGPGTRLTVT.

CDR3 amino acids: CASSLEMEDRGNEKLFF. In DNA, the CDR3 is TGTGCCAGCAGCTTGGAAATGGAGGACAGAGGTAATGAAAAACTGTTTTTT. This chain uses TRBV5-8 with TRBJ1-4; D possibly corresponds to TRBD1 (6 bases). V lost 0 bases and J lost 4, with 16 bases in between. The CDR3 extends over 17 amino acids. Germline CDR1 reads SGHTS; CDR2 reads YDEGEE.